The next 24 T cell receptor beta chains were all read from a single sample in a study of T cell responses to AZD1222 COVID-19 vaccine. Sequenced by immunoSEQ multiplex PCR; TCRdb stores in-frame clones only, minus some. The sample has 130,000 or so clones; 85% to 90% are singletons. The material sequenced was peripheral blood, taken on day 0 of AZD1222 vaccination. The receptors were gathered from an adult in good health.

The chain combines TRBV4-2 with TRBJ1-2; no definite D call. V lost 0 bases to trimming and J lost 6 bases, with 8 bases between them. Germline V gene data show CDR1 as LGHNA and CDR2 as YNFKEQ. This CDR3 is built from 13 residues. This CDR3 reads CASSQDNRDGYTF. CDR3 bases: TGTGCCAGCAGCCAAGATAACCGGGATGGCTACACCTTC.

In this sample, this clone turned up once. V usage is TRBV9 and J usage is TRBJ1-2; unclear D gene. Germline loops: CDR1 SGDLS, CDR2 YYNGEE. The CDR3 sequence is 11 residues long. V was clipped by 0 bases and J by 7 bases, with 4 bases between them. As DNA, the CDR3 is TGTGCCAGCAGCGTAGGGGCTGGCTACACCTTC. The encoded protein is CASSVGAGYTF.

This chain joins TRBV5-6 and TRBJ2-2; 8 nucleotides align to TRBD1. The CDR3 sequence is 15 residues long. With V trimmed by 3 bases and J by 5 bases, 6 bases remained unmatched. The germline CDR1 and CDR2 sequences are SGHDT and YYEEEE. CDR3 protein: CASSSPGGATGELFF. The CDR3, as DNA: TGTGCCAGCAGCTCTCCAGGGGGCGCAACCGGGGAGCTGTTTTTT.

In DNA form, the CDR3 reads TGTGCCAGCATCCGTTCGAGTTTAGGCGATGAGCAGTTCTTC. The encoded protein is CASIRSSLGDEQFF. The chain links TRBV28 to TRBJ2-1, with D uncertain. V was clipped by 7 bases and J by 8 bases, with 18 bases between them. The CDR3 consists of 14 residues. Germline CDR1 MDHEN, CDR2 SYDVKM. Combining the CDR3 with reference TRBV28 and TRBJ2-1 gives the whole variable domain DVKVTQSSRYLVKRTGEKVFLECVQDMDHENMFWYRQDPGLGLRLIYFSYDVKMKEKGDIPEGYSVSREKKERFSLILESASTNQTSMYLCASIRSSLGDEQFFGPGTRLTVL.

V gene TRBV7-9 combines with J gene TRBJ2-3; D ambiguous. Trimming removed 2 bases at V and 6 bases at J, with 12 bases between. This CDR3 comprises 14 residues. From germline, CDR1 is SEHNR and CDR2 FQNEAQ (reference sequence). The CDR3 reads CASSLHIGSDTQYF. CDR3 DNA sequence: TGTGCCAGCAGCTTACACATAGGGTCGGATACGCAGTATTTT.

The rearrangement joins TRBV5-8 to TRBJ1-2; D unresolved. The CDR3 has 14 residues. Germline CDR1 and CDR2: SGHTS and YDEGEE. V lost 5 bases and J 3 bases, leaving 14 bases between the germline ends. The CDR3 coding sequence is TGTGCCAGCAGGGGGAGACCCCCGGACTATGGCTACACCTTC. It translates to CASRGRPPDYGYTF. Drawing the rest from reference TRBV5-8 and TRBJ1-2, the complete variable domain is EAGVTQSPTHLIKTRGQQATLRCSPISGHTSVYWYQQALGLGLQFLLWYDEGEERNRGNFPPRFSGRQFPNYSSELNVNALELEDSALYLCASRGRPPDYGYTFGSGTRLTVV.

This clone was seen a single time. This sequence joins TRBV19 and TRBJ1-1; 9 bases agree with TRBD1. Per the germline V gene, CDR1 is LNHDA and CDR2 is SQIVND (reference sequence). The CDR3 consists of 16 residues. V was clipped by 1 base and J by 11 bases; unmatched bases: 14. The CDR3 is CASSIGRIRDRVTAFF. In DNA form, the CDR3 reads TGTGCCAGTAGTATAGGTCGTATCCGGGACAGGGTAACGGCTTTCTTT.

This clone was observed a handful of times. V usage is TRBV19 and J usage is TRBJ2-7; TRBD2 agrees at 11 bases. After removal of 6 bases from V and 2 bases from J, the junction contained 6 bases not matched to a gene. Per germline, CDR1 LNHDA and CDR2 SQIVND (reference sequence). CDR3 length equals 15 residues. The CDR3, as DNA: TGTGCCAGTAGCCGCTTGACTAGCGGGGCCTACGAGCAGTACTTC. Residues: CASSRLTSGAYEQYF.

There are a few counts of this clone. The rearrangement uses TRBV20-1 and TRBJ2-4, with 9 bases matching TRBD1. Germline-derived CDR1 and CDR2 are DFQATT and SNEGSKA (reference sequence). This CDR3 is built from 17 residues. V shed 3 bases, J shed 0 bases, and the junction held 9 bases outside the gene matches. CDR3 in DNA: TGCAGTGCTAGTAGACAGGGGGTGAGCCTAGCCAAAAACATTCAGTACTTC. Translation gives CSASRQGVSLAKNIQYF.

The CDR3 loop is CASSSIFSRDEQYF. Here the CDR3 DNA reads TGTGCCAGCAGCTCTATCTTTTCGCGAGACGAGCAGTACTTC. The chain recombines TRBV11-2 with TRBJ2-7; D gene ambiguous. Trimming took 4 bases from V and 5 from J, leaving 15 bases between them. CDR3 size: 14 residues. In germline, CDR1 is SGHAT, CDR2 FQNNGV. The entire variable domain, with the rest obtained from reference TRBV11-2 and TRBJ2-7, is as follows: EAGVAQSPRYKIIEKRQSVAFWCNPISGHATLYWYQQILGQGPKLLIQFQNNGVVDDSQLPKDRFSAERLKGVDSTLKIQPAKLEDSAVYLCASSSIFSRDEQYFGPGTRLTVT.

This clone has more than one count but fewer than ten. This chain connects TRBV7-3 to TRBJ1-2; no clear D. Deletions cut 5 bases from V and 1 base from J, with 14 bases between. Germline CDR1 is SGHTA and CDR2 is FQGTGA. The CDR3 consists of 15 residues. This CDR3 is CASSPVTGLNYGYTF. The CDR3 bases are TGTGCCAGCAGCCCCGTGACCGGGCTTAACTATGGCTACACCTTC.

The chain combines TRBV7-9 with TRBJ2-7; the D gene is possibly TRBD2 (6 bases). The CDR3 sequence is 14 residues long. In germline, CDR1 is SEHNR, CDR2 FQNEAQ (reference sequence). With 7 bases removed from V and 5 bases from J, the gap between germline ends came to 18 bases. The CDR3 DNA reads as TGTGCCAGCACCCCCGGGACTGCGTCGAACGAGCAGTACTTC. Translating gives CASTPGTASNEQYF.

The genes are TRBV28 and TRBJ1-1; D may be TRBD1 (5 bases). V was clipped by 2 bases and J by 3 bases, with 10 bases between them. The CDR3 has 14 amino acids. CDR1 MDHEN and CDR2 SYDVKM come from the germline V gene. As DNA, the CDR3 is TGTGCCAGCAGTTTACATCGGGGGTACACTGAAGCTTTCTTT. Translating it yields CASSLHRGYTEAFF.

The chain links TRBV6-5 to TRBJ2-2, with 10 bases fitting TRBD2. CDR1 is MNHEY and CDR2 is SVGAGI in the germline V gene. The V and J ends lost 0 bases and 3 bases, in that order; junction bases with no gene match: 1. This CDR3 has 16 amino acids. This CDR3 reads CASSYSTSGDTGELFF. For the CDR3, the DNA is TGTGCCAGCAGTTACTCTACTAGCGGGGACACCGGGGAGCTGTTTTTT.

The CDR3 sequence is CASRSTVGGVAFF. The CDR3 coding sequence is TGTGCCAGCAGATCGACGGTTGGGGGAGTTGCTTTCTTT. This sequence joins TRBV7-9 and TRBJ1-1; possible D gene TRBD1, 5 bases. Per the germline V gene, CDR1 is SEHNR and CDR2 is FQNEAQ (reference sequence). The V end was cut by 6 bases, the J end by 11 bases, with 19 bases between. The CDR3 extends over 13 amino acids.

The CDR3 coding sequence is TGTGCCAGTAGTACCCGGGACAGGGTCCCCCAGCATTTT. Residues: CASSTRDRVPQHF. The chain links TRBV19 to TRBJ1-5, with 9 positions matching TRBD1. Germline CDR1 is LNHDA and CDR2 is SQIVND (reference sequence). This CDR3 has 13 amino acids. Germline trimming cut 4 bases from V and 10 bases from J; bases unmatched to any gene: 5.

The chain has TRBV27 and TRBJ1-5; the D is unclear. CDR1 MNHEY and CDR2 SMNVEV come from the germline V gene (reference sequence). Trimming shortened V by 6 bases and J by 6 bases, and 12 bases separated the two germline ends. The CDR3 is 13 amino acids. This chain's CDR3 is CASSVMVGQPQHF. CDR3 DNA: TGTGCCAGCAGCGTCATGGTAGGTCAGCCCCAGCATTTT.

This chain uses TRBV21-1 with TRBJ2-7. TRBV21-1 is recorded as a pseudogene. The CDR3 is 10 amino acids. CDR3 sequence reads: CASSAYEQYF. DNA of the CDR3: TGTGCCAGCTCCGCTTACGAGCAGTACTTC.

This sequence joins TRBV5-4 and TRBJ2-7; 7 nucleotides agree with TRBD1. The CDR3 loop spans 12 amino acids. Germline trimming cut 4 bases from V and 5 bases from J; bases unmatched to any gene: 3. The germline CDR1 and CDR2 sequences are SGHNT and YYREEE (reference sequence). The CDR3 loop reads CASSRRGNEQYF. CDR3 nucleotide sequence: TGTGCCAGCAGCCGCAGGGGGAACGAGCAGTACTTC.

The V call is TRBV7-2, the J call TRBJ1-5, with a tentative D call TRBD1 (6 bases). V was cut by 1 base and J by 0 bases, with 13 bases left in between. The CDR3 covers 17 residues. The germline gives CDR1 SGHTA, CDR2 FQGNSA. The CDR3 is CASSLGWARGSNQPQHF. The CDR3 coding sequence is TGTGCCAGCAGCTTAGGCTGGGCCAGGGGTAGCAATCAGCCCCAGCATTTT. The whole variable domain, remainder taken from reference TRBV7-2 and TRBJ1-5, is GAGVSQSPSNKVTEKGKDVELRCDPISGHTALYWYRQSLGQGLEFLIYFQGNSAPDKSGLPSDRFSAERTGGSVSTLTIQRTQQEDSAVYLCASSLGWARGSNQPQHFGDGTRLSIL.

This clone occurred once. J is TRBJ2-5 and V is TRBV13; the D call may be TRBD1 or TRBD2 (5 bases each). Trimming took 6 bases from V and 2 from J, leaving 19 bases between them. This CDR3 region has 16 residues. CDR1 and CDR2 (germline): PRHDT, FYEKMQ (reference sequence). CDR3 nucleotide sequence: TGTGCCAGCAGTTCTTCCGGGACGCCTAAGCAAGAGACCCAGTACTTC. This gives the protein CASSSSGTPKQETQYF.

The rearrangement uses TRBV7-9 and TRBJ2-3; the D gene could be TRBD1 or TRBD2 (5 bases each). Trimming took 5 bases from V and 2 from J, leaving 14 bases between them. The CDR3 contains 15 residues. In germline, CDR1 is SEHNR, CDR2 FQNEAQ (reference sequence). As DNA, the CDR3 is TGTGCCAGCAGCCTAACCCTGGGGGACACAGATACGCAGTATTTT. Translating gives CASSLTLGDTDTQYF.

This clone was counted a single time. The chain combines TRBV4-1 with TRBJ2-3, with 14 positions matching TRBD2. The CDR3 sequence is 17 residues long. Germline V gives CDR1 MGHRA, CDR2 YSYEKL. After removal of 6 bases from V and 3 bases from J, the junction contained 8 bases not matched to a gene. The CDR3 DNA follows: TGCGCCAGCAGTAACCTTGGGACTAGCGGGAGTACAGATACGCAGTATTTT. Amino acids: CASSNLGTSGSTDTQYF.

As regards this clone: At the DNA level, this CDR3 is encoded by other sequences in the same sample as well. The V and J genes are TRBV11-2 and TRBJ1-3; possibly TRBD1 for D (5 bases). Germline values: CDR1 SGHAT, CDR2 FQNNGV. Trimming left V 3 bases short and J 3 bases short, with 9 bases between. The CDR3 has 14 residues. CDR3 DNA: TGTGCCAGCAGCTTGGGGGACGGTGGAAACACCATATATTTT. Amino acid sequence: CASSLGDGGNTIYF.